The subject of this entry is one TCR beta chain. Antigen: not known. This record belongs to a study of T cell responses to AZD1222 COVID-19 vaccine. Study information: The analysis combined second doses at about 4 or about 12 weeks. Points from the study as a whole: White British people made up most donors, females outnumbered males, and clonal diversity was possibly underestimated. The CD4 TCRs associated with vaccination extended across spike and predominated at 160-218 and 743-854.

The CDR3 loop spans 15 amino acids. Germline CDR1 is LNHDA and CDR2 is SQIVND (reference sequence). Trimming shortened V by 1 base and J by 0 bases, and 7 bases separated the two germline ends. Libraries were prepared by immunoSEQ multiplex PCR; TCRdb keeps only in-frame clonotypes and omits some of them. The table has some 100,000 clones, roughly 84% seen once; the top ten hold about 1.5%. The sequence derives from an adult in good health. The V call is TRBV19, the J call TRBJ2-1; D is uncertain. Specimen: peripheral blood, collected on day 0 of AZD1222 vaccination. In DNA, the CDR3 is TGTGCCAGTAGTATAGGCCACCCCTCCTACAATGAGCAGTTCTTC. Its translation: CASSIGHPSYNEQFF.